This section outlines one T cell receptor (beta chain) sequence together with its context. The germline V gene encodes CDR1 SGDLS and CDR2 YYNGEE. The CDR3 runs 16 residues. V lost 3 bases, J lost 3 bases, and 7 bases stayed unmatched. This specimen comes from a study of blood T cell repertoires in COVID-19. In the study overall: Some COVID-19 samples were acute and others convalescent; all came from the United States, Italy and Spain.

Produced via immunoSEQ multiplex PCR; TCRdb's table is partial and in-frame only. The sample lists roughly 180,000 clones, roughly 88% occurring once. The specimen sequenced was peripheral blood. The clonotype comes from a man between 60 and 70 years old who had recovered from COVID-19. The chain links TRBV9 to TRBJ2-2; 8 positions match TRBD1. The CDR3 region has the DNA TGTGCCAGCAGCGCTGGGGACAGGTCGGACACCGGGGAGCTGTTTTTT. Amino acid sequence: CASSAGDRSDTGELFF.